A single sample gave rise to the 27 T cell receptor beta chains below, sequenced in a study of Ad26.COV2.S vaccination and SARS-CoV-2 variants. The treatment denotes: some 20 received Ad26.COV2.S at low or high dose, single or two shots; five or six received placebo; per-sample allocation not given. After the first vaccine or placebo injection, samples were drawn on day 63. The assay was immunoSEQ multiplex PCR, and TCRdb's table has in-frame clones only and misses some. The sample carries some 250,000 clones, approximately 90% recorded once. The specimen was peripheral blood, collected in a trial of Ad26.COV2.S vaccine versus placebo. The receptors come from a person aged 18-65 years who received the Ad26.COV2.S COVID-19 vaccine or a placebo.

The chain's CDR3 is CASRISGDRQETQYF. The DNA for the CDR3 is TGTGCCAGCAGAATCAGCGGGGACAGACAAGAGACCCAGTACTTC. The V gene is TRBV7-2, the J gene TRBJ2-5; the D gene could be TRBD1 or TRBD2 (7 bases each). This CDR3 is built from 15 residues. Trimming cost V 6 bases and J 2 bases, with 16 bases left between them. Germline V CDR1 and CDR2: SGHTA, FQGNSA.

The genes are TRBV3-1 (or the pseudogene TRBV3-2) and TRBJ2-5; no firm D call. CDR1 is LGHDT and CDR2 is YNNKEL in the germline V gene (reference sequence). The CDR3 is made up of 12 amino acids. Trimming removed 0 bases from V and 5 bases from J, with 4 bases in between. The CDR3: CASSQEPETQYF. Written as DNA, the CDR3 is TGTGCCAGCAGCCAAGAACCGGAGACCCAGTACTTC.

Only one count was recorded for this clone. The V call is TRBV7-2, the J call TRBJ2-7; D is unresolved. This CDR3 spans 16 amino acids. Germline values: CDR1 SGHTA, CDR2 FQGNSA. Trimming left V 1 base short and J 5 bases short, with 18 bases between. CDR3 DNA: TGTGCCAGCAGCTTAGTTAGGGCCCGAACTCTCGACGAGCAGTACTTC. Its translation is CASSLVRARTLDEQYF.

This clone has only a few counts. The gene calls are TRBV7-8 and TRBJ2-5; TRBD1 agrees at 9 bases. The junction had 8 bases not matched to a gene; V was cut back by 2 bases and J by 4 bases. The germline V gene encodes CDR1 SGHVS and CDR2 FQNEAQ. The CDR3 covers 16 residues. The CDR3 DNA reads as TGTGCCAGCAGCTTAATCCCGGACAGGGGTCGAGAGACCCAGTACTTC. Its protein product is CASSLIPDRGRETQYF.

CDR3 protein: CASGRDMDNSPLHF. DNA of the CDR3: TGTGCCAGCGGCCGGGACATGGATAATTCACCCCTCCACTTT. The V and J genes are TRBV28 and TRBJ1-6; TRBD1 might be the D (6 bases). Per the germline V gene, CDR1 is MDHEN and CDR2 is SYDVKM. V was shortened by 8 bases and J by 5 bases, with 13 bases between the two germline ends. This CDR3 is 14 amino acids long. Looking up the rest from reference TRBV28 and TRBJ1-6 gives the full variable domain: DVKVTQSSRYLVKRTGEKVFLECVQDMDHENMFWYRQDPGLGLRLIYFSYDVKMKEKGDIPEGYSVSREKKERFSLILESASTNQTSMYLCASGRDMDNSPLHFGNGTRLTVT.

The V call is TRBV6-5, the J call TRBJ1-5; D not resolved. The germline V gene encodes CDR1 MNHEY and CDR2 SVGAGI. Trimming took off 8 bases at V and 0 bases at J, with 8 bases between the two ends. The CDR3 extends over 13 amino acids. CDR3 residues: CASGRVSNQPQHF. In nucleotides, the CDR3 is TGTGCCAGCGGTAGGGTTAGCAATCAGCCCCAGCATTTT.

This CDR3 reads CASSQSGSRSYEQYF. Here the CDR3 DNA reads TGCGCCAGCAGTCAATCCGGATCCCGCTCCTACGAGCAGTACTTC. This rearrangement joins TRBV23-1 to TRBJ2-7; the D is unclear. TRBV23-1 counts as an open reading frame of uncertain function. V shed 0 bases and J shed 0 bases, with 9 bases lying between them. This CDR3 spans 15 amino acids.

This chain uses TRBV5-4 with TRBJ1-1, with TRBD1 matching 9 bases. This CDR3 comprises 16 residues. The germline CDR1 and CDR2 sequences are SGHNT and YYREEE (reference sequence). J was trimmed by 0 bases and V by 3 bases; bases with no gene match: 6. The chain's CDR3 is CASSSGQGRMNTEAFF. The CDR3 coding sequence is TGTGCCAGCAGCTCTGGACAGGGGAGGATGAACACTGAAGCTTTCTTT.

CDR3 region: CASSLMGYSNQPQHF. DNA for the CDR3: TGTGCCAGCAGCTTGATGGGTTATAGCAATCAGCCCCAGCATTTT. The V call is TRBV5-5, the J call TRBJ1-5; the D is unclear. Germline V gives CDR1 SGHKS, CDR2 YYEKEE (reference sequence). The V end lost 1 base, the J end lost 0 bases, and 8 bases lay between the germline ends. This CDR3 has 15 residues.

The J gene is TRBJ2-7, the V gene TRBV3-1 (or the pseudogene TRBV3-2); D possibly corresponds to TRBD1 (5 bases). Trimming left V 0 bases short and J 5 bases short, with 20 bases between. The CDR3 has 17 amino acids. CDR1 is LGHDT and CDR2 is YNNKEL in the germline V gene (reference sequence). The CDR3 bases are TGTGCCAGCAGCCAAGAGGTCAAAGGGGCTCCTCCGAACGAGCAGTACTTC. Its translation: CASSQEVKGAPPNEQYF.

The chain employs TRBV7-2 and TRBJ1-6; D uncertain. CDR1 and CDR2 from the germline V gene are SGHTA and FQGNSA. V lost 7 bases and J lost 0, with 13 bases in between. CDR3 length: 16 residues. This chain's CDR3 is CASIRTALSYNSPLHF. DNA of the CDR3: TGTGCCAGCATCAGGACGGCCCTCTCCTATAATTCACCCCTCCACTTT.

The chain joins TRBV19 to TRBJ2-1; 9 bases agree with TRBD2. CDR1 LNHDA and CDR2 SQIVND come from the germline V gene (reference sequence). The CDR3 length is 15 residues. J lost 10 bases, V lost 1 base, and 8 bases had no gene match. This chain's CDR3 is CASSIGAGGPREQFF. CDR3 in DNA: TGTGCCAGTAGTATAGGGGCGGGAGGGCCAAGGGAGCAGTTCTTC.

This clone was observed a handful of times. The V and J genes are TRBV2 and TRBJ1-3, with D hard to call. Trimming shortened V by 1 base and J by 0 bases, and 10 bases separated the two germline ends. The CDR3 runs 16 residues. Germline CDR1 and CDR2: SNHLY and FYNNEI. The CDR3 region has the DNA TGTGCCAGCAGTGAAGGAGGCAGGAGCTCTGGAAACACCATATATTTT. It is translated as CASSEGGRSSGNTIYF.

The V call is TRBV19, the J call TRBJ2-7; 10 bases are shared with TRBD2. Germline trimming cut 4 bases from V and 0 bases from J; bases unmatched to any gene: 3. CDR3 length: 15 amino acids. Germline values: CDR1 LNHDA, CDR2 SQIVND (reference sequence). In nucleotides, the CDR3 is TGTGCCAGTAGTACTAGCGGGAGTCTCTCCTACGAGCAGTACTTC. Its translation is CASSTSGSLSYEQYF.

The chain couples TRBV7-2 to TRBJ2-5; TRBD2 agrees at 7 bases. Germline V gene sequence: CDR1 SGHTA, CDR2 FQGNSA. The CDR3 covers 14 residues. Unmatched junction bases numbered 7, after V lost 5 bases and J lost 4 bases. The CDR3 loop reads CASSLGVAGETQYF. The CDR3 DNA reads TGTGCCAGCAGCCTTGGAGTAGCGGGAGAGACCCAGTACTTC.

This clone was recorded once. CDR3 in amino acids: CASSLVVGELFF. The CDR3 nucleotides are TGTGCCAGCAGCTTAGTGGTCGGGGAGCTGTTTTTT. The chain joins TRBV7-6 to TRBJ2-2; D not resolved. The CDR3 covers 12 residues. CDR1 is SGHVS and CDR2 is FNYEAQ in the germline V gene. The V gene lost 1 base and the J gene lost 7 bases, with 4 bases spanning the gap.

The chain recombines TRBV4-1 with TRBJ1-2; perhaps TRBD1 as D (5 bases). V was clipped by 3 bases and J by 4 bases, with 15 bases between them. CDR3 length equals 15 residues. In germline, CDR1 is MGHRA, CDR2 YSYEKL. This CDR3 reads CASSQGGDAFYGYTF. The DNA of the CDR3 is TGCGCCAGCAGCCAGGGTGGGGACGCTTTCTATGGCTACACCTTC.

The rearrangement joins TRBV6-5 to TRBJ1-6; perhaps TRBD1 as D (5 bases). V lost 5 bases and J 7 bases, leaving 15 bases between the germline ends. The CDR3 consists of 15 residues. Germline V gene sequence: CDR1 MNHEY, CDR2 SVGAGI. The CDR3 protein is CASSHNRDSNSPLHF. CDR3 sequence (DNA): TGTGCCAGCAGTCACAACCGGGACTCGAATTCACCCCTCCACTTT.

The rearrangement uses TRBV15 and TRBJ2-3; 9 bases fit TRBD2. The CDR3 totals 21 residues. The V gene's germline CDR1 is LNHNV and CDR2 YYDKDF (reference sequence). V lost 1 base and J lost 0; bases outside the gene matches: 17. DNA of the CDR3: TGTGCCACCAGCAGAGGAGGCATAGCGGGAGAGGGGAGGGGTAGCACAGATACGCAGTATTTT. Its protein product is CATSRGGIAGEGRGSTDTQYF.

The chain carries TRBV5-1 and TRBJ1-1, with TRBD1 matching over 7 bases. V lost 0 bases, J lost 8 bases, and 7 bases stayed unmatched. From germline, CDR1 is SGHRS and CDR2 YFSETQ. The CDR3 runs 14 residues. CDR3 loop: CASSLGGQPQEAFF. The CDR3 nucleotides are TGCGCCAGCAGCTTGGGGGGACAGCCCCAGGAAGCTTTCTTT.

The chain carries TRBV6-5 and TRBJ2-1, with TRBD2 matching 11 bases. Trimming took 2 bases from V and 6 from J; bases not matched to a gene: 6. The CDR3 spans 16 residues. CDR1 and CDR2 (germline): MNHEY, SVGAGI. This chain's CDR3 is CASSYRLAGGFNEQFF. The CDR3 DNA is TGTGCCAGCAGTTACCGGCTAGCGGGAGGTTTCAATGAGCAGTTCTTC.

The chain has TRBV5-1 and TRBJ2-7; a possible D gene is TRBD2 (5 bases). This CDR3 region has 16 residues. Deletions cut 3 bases from V and 2 bases from J, with 18 bases between. Per germline, CDR1 SGHRS and CDR2 YFSETQ. The CDR3 sequence is CASSYDPERAAYEQYF. The CDR3 DNA reads TGCGCCAGCAGCTACGACCCGGAGAGGGCAGCCTACGAGCAGTACTTC. The full variable domain, rest sourced from reference TRBV5-1 and TRBJ2-7, is KAGVTQTPRYLIKTRGQQVTLSCSPISGHRSVSWYQQTPGQGLQFLFEYFSETQRNKGNFPGRFSGRQFSNSRSEMNVSTLELGDSALYLCASSYDPERAAYEQYFGPGTRLTVT.

This chain links TRBV6-5 with TRBJ2-5; 11 nucleotides match TRBD1. The germline V gene has CDR1 MNHEY and CDR2 SVGAGI. V lost 3 bases to trimming and J lost 6 bases; unmatched junction nucleotides: 3. This CDR3 comprises 14 residues. CDR3 sequence reads: CASSYGTGGKTQYF. The CDR3 bases are TGTGCCAGCAGTTATGGGACAGGGGGGAAGACCCAGTACTTC.

This chain uses TRBV30 with TRBJ1-5, with 10 bases identical to TRBD1. V shed 3 bases, J shed 7 bases, and the junction held 6 bases outside the gene matches. This CDR3 region has 14 residues. The germline gives CDR1 GTSNPN, CDR2 SVGIG (reference sequence). The CDR3 is CAWRGTGVGQPQHF. The CDR3 DNA is TGTGCCTGGAGAGGGACAGGGGTCGGACAGCCCCAGCATTTT.

This clone came up once. This sequence joins TRBV6-2 or TRBV6-3 and TRBJ2-7; D unclear. Germline V CDR1 and CDR2: MNHEY, SVGEGT. This CDR3 has 16 amino acids. V was shortened by 6 bases and J by 3 bases, with 21 bases between the two germline ends. In DNA form, the CDR3 reads TGTGCCAGCAGCTCGCCCACGGCAGGCCTGCTCTACGAGCAGTACTTC. This codes for CASSSPTAGLLYEQYF.

The chain carries TRBV18 and TRBJ2-5; D is unresolved. From germline, CDR1 is KGHSH and CDR2 LQKENI. There are 11 residues in the CDR3. V was clipped by 4 bases and J by 3 bases, with 3 bases between them. CDR3 DNA sequence: TGTGCCAGCTCACGTAAAGAGACCCAGTACTTC. This gives the protein CASSRKETQYF.

The rearrangement links TRBV6-1 to TRBJ2-3; 9 bases line up with TRBD1. The junction had 17 bases not matched to a gene; V was cut back by 2 bases and J by 2 bases. This CDR3 region has 20 residues. The germline V gene has CDR1 MNHNS and CDR2 SASEGT. CDR3 sequence reads: CASSEKGPAGQGFFTDTQYF. DNA of the CDR3: TGTGCCAGCAGTGAAAAGGGACCCGCCGGACAGGGGTTCTTCACAGATACGCAGTATTTT.